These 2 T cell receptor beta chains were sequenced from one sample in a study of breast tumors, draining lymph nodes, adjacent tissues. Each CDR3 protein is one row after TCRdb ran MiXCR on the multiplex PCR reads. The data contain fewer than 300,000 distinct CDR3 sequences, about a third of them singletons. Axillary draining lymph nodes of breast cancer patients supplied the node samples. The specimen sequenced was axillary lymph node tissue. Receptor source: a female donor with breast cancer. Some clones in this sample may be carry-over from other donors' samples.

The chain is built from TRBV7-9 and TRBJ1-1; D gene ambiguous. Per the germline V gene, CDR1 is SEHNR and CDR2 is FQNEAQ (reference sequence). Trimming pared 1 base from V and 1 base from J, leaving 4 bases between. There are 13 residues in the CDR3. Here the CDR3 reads CASSLVANTEAFF. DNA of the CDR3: TGTGCCAGCAGCTTAGTCGCGAACACTGAAGCTTTCTTT.

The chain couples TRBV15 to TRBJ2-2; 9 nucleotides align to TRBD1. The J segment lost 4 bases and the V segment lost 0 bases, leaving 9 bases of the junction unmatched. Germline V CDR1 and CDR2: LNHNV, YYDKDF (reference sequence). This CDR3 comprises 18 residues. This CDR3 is CATSRDRGTGCFTGELFF. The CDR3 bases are TGTGCCACCAGCAGAGATCGCGGGACAGGGTGTTTCACCGGGGAGCTGTTTTTT.